The present T cell receptor beta chain was sequenced within a study of shared clonotypes between healthy human individuals. CDR1 and CDR2 (germline): SGHNT, YYREEE (reference sequence). V was clipped by 3 bases and J by 8 bases; unmatched bases: 2. The CDR3 length is 12 residues. The method was immunoSEQ multiplex PCR; TCRdb's version includes in-frame clones alone and lacks a portion of them. In the table there are about 460,000 clones, around 77% of which are singletons. The receptor was isolated from a middle-aged woman in good health. Some clones in this sample may be carry-over from other donors' samples. The V and J genes are TRBV5-4 and TRBJ1-2; 9 positions agree with TRBD1. The specimen sequenced was PBMCs. The CDR3 DNA follows: TGTGCCAGCAGCTGGACAGGGGAGGGCTACACCTTC. Residues: CASSWTGEGYTF.